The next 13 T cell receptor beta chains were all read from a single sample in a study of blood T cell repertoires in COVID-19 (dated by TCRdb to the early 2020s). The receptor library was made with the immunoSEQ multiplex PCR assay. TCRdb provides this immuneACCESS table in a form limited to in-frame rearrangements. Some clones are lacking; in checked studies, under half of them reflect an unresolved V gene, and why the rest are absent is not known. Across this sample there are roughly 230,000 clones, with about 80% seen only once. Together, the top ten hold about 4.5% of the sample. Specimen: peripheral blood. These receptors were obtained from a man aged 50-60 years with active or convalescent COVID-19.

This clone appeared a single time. The CDR3 here is CASSSPTGIEQYF. The CDR3 bases are TGTGCCAGCAGTTCCCCGACAGGGATTGAGCAGTACTTC. V gene TRBV6-5 combines with J gene TRBJ2-7; 7 positions match TRBD1. The CDR3 covers 13 residues. J lost 7 bases, V lost 4 bases, and 7 bases had no gene match. Germline values: CDR1 MNHEY, CDR2 SVGAGI.

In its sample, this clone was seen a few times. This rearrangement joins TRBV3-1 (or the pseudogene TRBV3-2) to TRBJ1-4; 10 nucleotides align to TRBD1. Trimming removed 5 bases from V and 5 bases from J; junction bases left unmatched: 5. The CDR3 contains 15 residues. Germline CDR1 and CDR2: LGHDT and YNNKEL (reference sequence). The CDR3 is CASSTRTGGNEKLFF. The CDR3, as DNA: TGTGCCAGCAGCACCCGGACAGGGGGAAATGAAAAACTGTTTTTT.

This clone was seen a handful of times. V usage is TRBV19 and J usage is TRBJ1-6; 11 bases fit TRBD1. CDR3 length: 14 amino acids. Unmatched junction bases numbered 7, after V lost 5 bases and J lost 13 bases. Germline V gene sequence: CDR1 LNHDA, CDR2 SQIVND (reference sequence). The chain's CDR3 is CASSLRTGGDPLHF. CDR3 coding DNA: TGTGCCAGTAGTCTCCGGACAGGGGGCGATCCCCTCCACTTT. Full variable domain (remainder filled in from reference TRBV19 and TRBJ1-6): DGGITQSPKYLFRKEGQNVTLSCEQNLNHDAMYWYRQDPGQGLRLIYYSQIVNDFQKGDIAEGYSVSREKKESFPLTVTSAQKNPTAFYLCASSLRTGGDPLHFGNGTRLTVT.

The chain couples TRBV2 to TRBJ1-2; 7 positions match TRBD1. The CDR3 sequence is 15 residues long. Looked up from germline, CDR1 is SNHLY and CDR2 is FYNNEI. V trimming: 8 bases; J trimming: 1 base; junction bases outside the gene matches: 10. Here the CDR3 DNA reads TGTGCCAGCTCACCAACGACAGGGAGTAACTATGGCTACACCTTC. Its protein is CASSPTTGSNYGYTF.

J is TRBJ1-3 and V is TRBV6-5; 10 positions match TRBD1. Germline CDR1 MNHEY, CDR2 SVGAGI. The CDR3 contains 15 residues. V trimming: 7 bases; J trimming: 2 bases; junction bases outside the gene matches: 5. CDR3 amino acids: CASTADRGPGNTIYF. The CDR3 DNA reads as TGTGCCAGCACAGCAGACAGGGGGCCTGGAAACACCATATATTTT.

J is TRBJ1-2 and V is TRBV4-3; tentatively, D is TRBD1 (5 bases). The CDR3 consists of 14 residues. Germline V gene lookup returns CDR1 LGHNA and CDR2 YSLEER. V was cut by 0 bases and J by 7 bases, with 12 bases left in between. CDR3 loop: CASSQEAGRSGYTF. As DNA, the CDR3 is TGCGCCAGCAGCCAAGAGGCAGGGAGGAGTGGCTACACCTTC.

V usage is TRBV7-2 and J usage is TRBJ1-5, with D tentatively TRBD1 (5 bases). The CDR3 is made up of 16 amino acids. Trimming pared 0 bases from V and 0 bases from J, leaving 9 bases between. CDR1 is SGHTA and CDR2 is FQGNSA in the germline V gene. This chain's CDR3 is CASSLALQVSNQPQHF. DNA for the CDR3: TGTGCCAGCAGCTTAGCGTTACAGGTTAGCAATCAGCCCCAGCATTTT.

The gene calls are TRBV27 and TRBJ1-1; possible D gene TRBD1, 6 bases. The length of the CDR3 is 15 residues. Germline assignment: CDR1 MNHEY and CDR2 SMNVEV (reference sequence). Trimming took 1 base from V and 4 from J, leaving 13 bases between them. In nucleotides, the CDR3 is TGTGCCAGCAGTTTATTAGTTGGGGGCGGCACTGAAGCTTTCTTT. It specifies CASSLLVGGGTEAFF.

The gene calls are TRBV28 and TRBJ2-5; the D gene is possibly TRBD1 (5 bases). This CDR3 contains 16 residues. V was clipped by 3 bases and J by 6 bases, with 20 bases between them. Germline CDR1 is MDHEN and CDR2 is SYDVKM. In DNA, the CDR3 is TGTGCCAGCAGTTTTTCCGAGAGTCCGAAGGGGAAGACCCAGTACTTC. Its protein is CASSFSESPKGKTQYF.

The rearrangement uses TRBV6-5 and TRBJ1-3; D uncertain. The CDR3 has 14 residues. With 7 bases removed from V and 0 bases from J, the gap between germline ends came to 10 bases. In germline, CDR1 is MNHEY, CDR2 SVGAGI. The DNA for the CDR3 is TGTGCCAGCAAGCTTAAGAACTCTGGAAACACCATATATTTT. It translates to CASKLKNSGNTIYF.

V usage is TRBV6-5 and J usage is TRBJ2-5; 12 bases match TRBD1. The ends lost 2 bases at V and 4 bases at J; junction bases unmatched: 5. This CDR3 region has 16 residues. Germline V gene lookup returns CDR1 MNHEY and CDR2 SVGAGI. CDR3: CASSYGDRGRGETQYF. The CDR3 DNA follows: TGTGCCAGCAGTTACGGGGACAGGGGGCGAGGAGAGACCCAGTACTTC.

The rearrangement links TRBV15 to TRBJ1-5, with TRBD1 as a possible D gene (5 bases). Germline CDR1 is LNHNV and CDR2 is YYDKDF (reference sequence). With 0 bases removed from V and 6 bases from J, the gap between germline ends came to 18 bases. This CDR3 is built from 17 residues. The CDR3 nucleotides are TGTGCCACCAGCAGAGATATTTCGATCAGGGAGGCTCAGCCCCAGCATTTT. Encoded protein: CATSRDISIREAQPQHF. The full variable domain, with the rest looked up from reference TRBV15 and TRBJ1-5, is DAMVIQNPRYQVTQFGKPVTLSCSQTLNHNVMYWYQQKSSQAPKLLFHYYDKDFNNEADTPDNFQSRRPNTSFCFLDIRSPGLGDTAMYLCATSRDISIREAQPQHFGDGTRLSIL.

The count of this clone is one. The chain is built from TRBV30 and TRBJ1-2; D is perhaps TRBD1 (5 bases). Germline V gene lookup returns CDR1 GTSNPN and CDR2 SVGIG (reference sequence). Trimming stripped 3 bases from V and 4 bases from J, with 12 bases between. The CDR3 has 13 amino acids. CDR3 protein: CAWRKGFLYGYTF. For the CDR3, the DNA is TGTGCCTGGAGAAAGGGGTTTCTCTATGGCTACACCTTC. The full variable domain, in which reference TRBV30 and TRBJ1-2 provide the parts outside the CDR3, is SQTIHQWPATLVQPVGSPLSLECTVEGTSNPNLYWYRQAAGRGLQLLFYSVGIGQISSEVPQNLSASRPQDRQFILSSKKLLLSDSGFYLCAWRKGFLYGYTFGSGTRLTVV.